This T cell receptor (beta chain) was identified in a study of spatial heterogeneity in lung cancer. Many counts were recorded for this clonotype. What it recognizes is unknown. CDR3 length equals 19 residues. The V gene's germline CDR1 is SGHVS and CDR2 FQNEAQ. Trimming cost V 2 bases and J 1 base; bases outside gene matches: 9. General study points: Among blood samples, ubiquitous expanded tumor TCRs appeared more at resection than at follow-up.

A distinct unique molecular identifier was carried by each TCR cDNA molecule. Each CDR3 protein is one row after TCRdb ran MiXCR on the 5' RACE reads. The sample holds over 50,000 distinct CDR3 sequences; more than 7% are singletons and the top ten take about 15%. As for time point: sample taken at primary tumor resection. Whole RNA obtained from tumor, nontumor lung or frozen PBMC underwent sequencing without sorting. The donor group consisted of around 77 patients who had untreated, early-stage non-small cell lung cancer. The J gene is TRBJ1-3, the V gene TRBV7-8, with 12 bases matching TRBD1. The sample in question was PBMCs, obtained at surgery. The TCR was taken from a female donor with early-stage non-small cell lung cancer. CDR3 DNA sequence: TGTGCCAGCAGCTTACCCACGGGGACAGGGGGCTATTCTGGAAACACCATATATTTT. It codes for CASSLPTGTGGYSGNTIYF. Variable domain in full (rest from reference TRBV7-8 and TRBJ1-3): GAGVSQSPRYKVAKRGQDVALRCDPISGHVSLFWYQQALGQGPEFLTYFQNEAQLDKSGLPSDRFFAERPEGSVSTLKIQRTQQEDSAVYLCASSLPTGTGGYSGNTIYFGEGSWLTVV.